A single sample gave rise to the 18 T cell receptor beta chains below, sequenced in a study of beta chain features in type 1 diabetes. Study-wide results and caveats: Within each of all four CD4+ subsets, Type 1 diabetes patients had TCRB CDR3s that were moderately but significantly shorter.

Isolated RNA was reverse transcribed in full, so expressed TCRB transcripts were sequenced. This table comes from immunoSEQ multiplex PCR, and its TCRdb copy is limited to in-frame clones, with some not included. The table has over 150,000 clones, over 9% seen once. No antigen has been identified for these receptors. The material sequenced was central memory CD4+ T cells from blood. Receptor source: a young man with type 1 diabetes.

Comment on this clone: One junction end does not reproduce the germline sequence, and a read error may be involved. The V and J genes are TRBV20-1 and TRBJ2-7, with D possibly being TRBD1 (6 bases). CDR1 is DFQATT, CDR2 SNEGSKA, per germline (reference sequence). The CDR3 sequence is 11 residues long. The CDR3 bases are TGCAGTGCCTCGAGTGGGACCCAGGGGAACTTC. Translation: CSASSGTQGNF.

A few counts support this clone. The CDR3 region has the DNA TGTGCCTGGAGTGACAACTCTGGAAACACCATATATTTT. Its protein is CAWSDNSGNTIYF. The rearrangement uses TRBV30 and TRBJ1-3; D is unresolved. V lost 1 base and J lost 0, with 4 bases in between. The CDR3 sequence is 13 residues long. Per the germline V gene, CDR1 is GTSNPN and CDR2 is SVGIG (reference sequence). Supplemented by reference TRBV30 and TRBJ1-3, the full variable domain reads SQTIHQWPATLVQPVGSPLSLECTVEGTSNPNLYWYRQAAGRGLQLLFYSVGIGQISSEVPQNLSASRPQDRQFILSSKKLLLSDSGFYLCAWSDNSGNTIYFGEGSWLTVV.

This clone was recorded a few times. This chain links TRBV28 with TRBJ2-7, with D possibly being TRBD2 (6 bases). The length of the CDR3 is 15 residues. CDR1 and CDR2 from the germline V gene are MDHEN and SYDVKM. Trimming cost V 2 bases and J 7 bases, with 18 bases left between them. The CDR3 DNA reads as TGTGCCAGCAGTTTAGGCGGGACCGTCTTAGGGGAGCAGTACTTC. Its protein product is CASSLGGTVLGEQYF.

A few counts support this clone. The chain recombines TRBV7-2 with TRBJ2-5; the match to TRBD2 covers 7 bases. Germline loops: CDR1 SGHTA, CDR2 FQGNSA. Losses at the gene ends were 5 bases for V and 5 bases for J; bases not matched to a gene: 8. CDR3 length: 14 residues. CDR3 sequence reads: CASSQGAGGETQYF. CDR3 bases: TGTGCCAGCAGCCAAGGGGCCGGGGGGGAGACCCAGTACTTC.

This clone was observed a few times. The V call is TRBV27, the J call TRBJ2-7, with a possible D match to TRBD1 (5 bases). The CDR3 totals 13 residues. Germline CDR1 reads MNHEY; CDR2 reads SMNVEV (reference sequence). V lost 2 bases and J 4 bases, leaving 9 bases between the germline ends. Here the CDR3 reads CASSLQAGYEQYF. DNA of the CDR3: TGTGCCAGCAGTTTACAAGCAGGGTACGAGCAGTACTTC.

This chain uses TRBV7-2 with TRBJ2-1; 12 bases are a match to TRBD2. Germline trimming cut 5 bases from V and 2 bases from J; bases unmatched to any gene: 1. In germline, CDR1 is SGHTA, CDR2 FQGNSA. The CDR3 has 15 amino acids. The CDR3 here is CASSTSGRPYNEQFF. In nucleotides, the CDR3 is TGTGCCAGCAGCACTAGCGGGAGGCCCTACAATGAGCAGTTCTTC.

The CDR3 loop is CASSPLLWASGSNEQFF. Written as DNA, the CDR3 is TGTGCCAGCTCACCACTCTTATGGGCTAGCGGGAGCAATGAGCAGTTCTTC. The genes are TRBV18 and TRBJ2-1, with 10 bases lining up with TRBD2. CDR3 length equals 17 residues. The germline V gene has CDR1 KGHSH and CDR2 LQKENI. V shed 1 base and J 6 bases; nucleotides not matched to a gene: 9. Complete variable domain (other parts from reference TRBV18 and TRBJ2-1): NAGVMQNPRHLVRRRGQEARLRCSPMKGHSHVYWYRQLPEEGLKFMVYLQKENIIDESGMPKERFSAEFPKEGPSILRIQQVVRGDSAAYFCASSPLLWASGSNEQFFGPGTRLTVL.

This clone was recorded a few times. This chain joins TRBV5-6 and TRBJ2-7; 7 bases map to TRBD1. The CDR3 totals 13 residues. Germline CDR1 SGHDT, CDR2 YYEEEE. V trimming: 1 base; J trimming: 4 bases; junction bases outside the gene matches: 2. CDR3 nucleotide sequence: TGTGCCAGCAGCTTGTGGACAGGTTACGAGCAGTACTTC. Encoded protein: CASSLWTGYEQYF. The variable domain in full, with the rest retrieved from reference TRBV5-6 and TRBJ2-7, is DAGVTQSPTHLIKTRGQQVTLRCSPKSGHDTVSWYQQALGQGPQFIFQYYEEEERQRGNFPDRFSGHQFPNYSSELNVNALLLGDSALYLCASSLWTGYEQYFGPGTRLTVT.

The chain couples TRBV18 to TRBJ1-1; TRBD1 aligns across 9 bases. Germline CDR1 KGHSH, CDR2 LQKENI. V lost 5 bases to trimming and J lost 3 bases; unmatched junction nucleotides: 13. The CDR3 is made up of 17 amino acids. Here the CDR3 reads CASSEGQGMSSHTEAFF. The CDR3, as DNA: TGTGCCAGCTCAGAGGGACAGGGTATGTCATCCCACACTGAAGCTTTCTTT.

This clone was detected a few times. The V gene is TRBV4-2, the J gene TRBJ1-3; D is unresolved. The germline V gene has CDR1 LGHNA and CDR2 YNFKEQ. Trimming pared 0 bases from V and 3 bases from J, leaving 15 bases between. The CDR3 runs to 17 residues. The CDR3 DNA follows: TGTGCCAGCAGCCAAGACGATAGACCAGGCCGTGGAAACACCATATATTTT. It yields the protein CASSQDDRPGRGNTIYF.

This clone was seen a handful of times. V gene TRBV5-5 combines with J gene TRBJ2-5; TRBD1 might be the D (5 bases). Per germline, CDR1 SGHKS and CDR2 YYEKEE (reference sequence). The CDR3 sequence is 15 residues long. The V and J ends lost 2 bases and 4 bases respectively, with 15 bases between them. The CDR3 loop reads CASSFQGVVGETQYF. The CDR3 DNA reads TGTGCCAGCAGCTTTCAGGGCGTAGTTGGAGAGACCCAGTACTTC.

This clone was observed a handful of times. The chain joins TRBV5-1 to TRBJ2-3, with D maybe TRBD1 (5 bases). The CDR3 is 13 residues long. The V end was cut by 0 bases, the J end by 3 bases, with 5 bases between. The germline V gene has CDR1 SGHRS and CDR2 YFSETQ. In DNA form, the CDR3 reads TGCGCCAGCAGCTTGGAGGGGACAGATACGCAGTATTTT. It translates to CASSLEGTDTQYF.

This clone turned up a few times. The chain has TRBV30 and TRBJ2-7; 12 bases match TRBD2. Germline V lookup: CDR1 GTSNPN, CDR2 SVGIG (reference sequence). The trim removed 4 bases at V and 5 bases at J, leaving 6 bases unmatched. This CDR3 region has 14 residues. CDR3: CAWTRTSGTNEQYF. CDR3 sequence (DNA): TGTGCCTGGACCCGGACTAGCGGGACTAACGAGCAGTACTTC.

This clone was picked up a small number of times. This rearrangement joins TRBV23-1 to TRBJ2-7, with 8 bases lining up with TRBD2. TRBV23-1 is labeled an ORF, and its function is uncertain. There are 16 residues in the CDR3. After removal of 1 base from V and 3 bases from J, the junction contained 8 bases not matched to a gene. The CDR3: CASSQWIERELYEQYF. The CDR3 bases are TGCGCCAGCAGTCAATGGATTGAGCGGGAGCTCTACGAGCAGTACTTC.

The V gene is TRBV5-1, the J gene TRBJ2-3; D possibly corresponds to TRBD1 (6 bases). V was clipped by 3 bases and J by 4 bases, with 9 bases between them. Germline V gene sequence: CDR1 SGHRS, CDR2 YFSETQ. This CDR3 has 13 amino acids. The CDR3 here is CASSWTAADTQYF. In DNA form, the CDR3 reads TGCGCCAGCAGCTGGACAGCGGCAGATACGCAGTATTTT.

The chain combines TRBV28 with TRBJ2-7, with D possibly matching TRBD2 (6 bases). CDR3 size: 13 residues. Trimming took off 6 bases at V and 0 bases at J, with 9 bases between the two ends. Germline loops: CDR1 MDHEN, CDR2 SYDVKM. In DNA form, the CDR3 reads TGTGCCAGCAGGGAGGGACCCTCCTACGAGCAGTACTTC. Protein product: CASREGPSYEQYF.

The CDR3 DNA sequence: TGTGCCAGCTCACACGGGACTAGCGGGCTCTATGAGCAGTTCTTC. The encoded protein is CASSHGTSGLYEQFF. The chain combines TRBV18 with TRBJ2-1, with 12 bases that match TRBD2. This CDR3 spans 15 amino acids. V was clipped by 4 bases and J by 8 bases; unmatched bases: 6. CDR1 is KGHSH, CDR2 LQKENI, per germline. The full variable domain, in which reference TRBV18 and TRBJ2-1 provide the parts outside the CDR3, is NAGVMQNPRHLVRRRGQEARLRCSPMKGHSHVYWYRQLPEEGLKFMVYLQKENIIDESGMPKERFSAEFPKEGPSILRIQQVVRGDSAAYFCASSHGTSGLYEQFFGPGTRLTVL.

This clone turned up a few times. This chain links TRBV2 with TRBJ1-5; D is unresolved. Between the trimmed V and J ends, which lost 4 bases and 5 bases, there was a span of 6 bases. Germline V gene data show CDR1 as SNHLY and CDR2 as FYNNEI. This CDR3 region has 12 residues. CDR3 in DNA: TGTGCCAGCAGTGTGCGATATCAGCCCCAGCATTTT. Encoded protein: CASSVRYQPQHF.